The T cell receptor (beta chain) described here comes from a study of CD8 T cells in Susac syndrome. CDR3 length equals 15 residues. Trimming removed 6 bases at V and 5 bases at J, with 20 bases between. Germline values: CDR1 MDHEN, CDR2 SYDVKM. The RNA, about 0.5 to 1 ug, was put through reverse transcription using random hexamers. TCRdb re-called the immunoSEQ multiplex PCR reads through MiXCR, storing one row per CDR3 protein. Of under 95,000 distinct CDR3 sequences detected, roughly 94% appear once; the ten largest clones hold about 0.3%. This TCR was sampled from a human donor with Susac syndrome. The chain combines TRBV28 with TRBJ2-7; D gene uncertain. Input material: CD4+ T cells from PBMCs. The CDR3 loop is CASSPYGRRGNEQYF. CDR3 bases: TGTGCCAGCAGCCCCTATGGCCGGAGAGGTAACGAGCAGTACTTC.